The T cell receptor (beta chain) under discussion was sequenced for a study of T cell responses to AZD1222 COVID-19 vaccine. CDR1 and CDR2 (germline): SGHDN, FVKESK. The CDR3 has 15 amino acids. Trimming shortened V by 3 bases and J by 3 bases, and 15 bases separated the two germline ends. Overall study findings and caveats: Donors skewed white British and female; clonal diversity was possibly underestimated. Nearly half of spike-specific TCRs reportedly go after variant regions that carry no mutations.

Comments on this clone: Its antigen is still unknown.

Assay used: immunoSEQ multiplex PCR; TCRdb lists only in-frame clones, some missing. The data hold roughly 140,000 clones, with about 91% observed a single time. The source of this sequence is an adult in good health. The gene calls are TRBV14 and TRBJ2-7; D is possibly TRBD1 or TRBD2 (5 bases each). Sequenced here: peripheral blood, sampled on day 0 of AZD1222 vaccination. The CDR3 DNA sequence: TGTGCCAGCAGCCAGTGGGGGTCCCACCTCTACGAGCAGTACTTC. This translates into CASSQWGSHLYEQYF. The variable domain in full, completed from reference TRBV14 and TRBJ2-7, reads EAGVTQFPSHSVIEKGQTVTLRCDPISGHDNLYWYRRVMGKEIKFLLHFVKESKQDESGMPNNRFLAERTGGTYSTLKVQPAELEDSGVYFCASSQWGSHLYEQYFGPGTRLTVT.